Here is one T cell receptor (beta chain) with its context. This record comes from a study of T cell clones after liver transplantation. Sequencing used immunoSEQ multiplex PCR; TCRdb keeps in-frame clones, though not all of them. The data show 75,000 to 85,000 clones, around four fifths seen once. With V trimmed by 6 bases and J by 1 base, 8 bases remained unmatched. Germline values: CDR1 SQVTM, CDR2 ANQGSEA. The CDR3 totals 14 residues. This material consisted of CD4+ T cells from blood, taken at the 22-month timepoint. The sequence came from a human patient who received a liver transplant. A share of the T cells may be of graft donor origin. The gene calls are TRBV29-1 and TRBJ1-2; 7 positions match TRBD1. The CDR3 is CSVSRTGYNYGYTF. The DNA of the CDR3 is TGCAGCGTGTCCCGGACAGGATATAACTATGGCTACACCTTC.